A single sample is the source of the 6 T cell receptor beta chains below, sequenced in a study of T cell responses to AZD1222 COVID-19 vaccine. The data were produced by immunoSEQ multiplex PCR, yet TCRdb's version contains in-frame clones alone and is incomplete. The sample yields tens of thousands of clones, roughly 89% seen once. The sequences come from peripheral blood, collected on day 0 of AZD1222 vaccination. Receptor source: an adult in good health.

V usage is TRBV3-1 (or the pseudogene TRBV3-2) and J usage is TRBJ2-6; 7 bases agree with TRBD1. The germline V gene encodes CDR1 LGHDT and CDR2 YNNKEL (reference sequence). V shed 6 bases, J shed 2 bases, and the junction held 13 bases outside the gene matches. The CDR3 sequence is 18 residues long. This chain's CDR3 is CASRPDRARGAGANVLTF. CDR3 coding DNA: TGTGCCAGCAGGCCCGACAGGGCTCGTGGTGCTGGGGCCAACGTCCTGACTTTC.

The gene calls are TRBV2 and TRBJ1-2; D uncertain. The CDR3 totals 12 residues. V was cut by 3 bases and J by 2 bases, with 4 bases left in between. Germline CDR1 and CDR2: SNHLY and FYNNEI. CDR3 loop: CASSDKNYGYTF. The DNA of the CDR3 is TGTGCCAGCAGTGACAAGAACTATGGCTACACCTTC.

This chain connects TRBV29-1 to TRBJ1-1, with 8 bases fitting TRBD1. V lost 7 bases and J lost 4; bases outside the gene matches: 5. This CDR3 has 12 amino acids. Germline CDR1 SQVTM, CDR2 ANQGSEA. The CDR3: CSGDRGGTEAFF. The CDR3 DNA sequence: TGCAGCGGAGACAGGGGAGGCACTGAAGCTTTCTTT.

The gene calls are TRBV9 and TRBJ2-5; TRBD1 matches at 7 bases. The CDR3 length is 16 residues. With V trimmed by 0 bases and J by 0 bases, 5 bases remained unmatched. The V gene's germline CDR1 is SGDLS and CDR2 YYNGEE. The CDR3 region is CASSVGVGGNQETQYF. CDR3 nucleotides: TGTGCCAGCAGCGTAGGGGTAGGGGGCAACCAAGAGACCCAGTACTTC.

V is TRBV5-4 and J is TRBJ1-1; 7 bases agree with TRBD1. After removal of 4 bases from V and 0 bases from J, the junction contained 3 bases not matched to a gene. This CDR3 is 14 amino acids long. Germline CDR1 reads SGHNT; CDR2 reads YYREEE (reference sequence). DNA for the CDR3: TGTGCCAGCAGCGGGGGACAGCTGAACACTGAAGCTTTCTTT. Translated: CASSGGQLNTEAFF.

This clone was observed once. The V and J genes are TRBV7-9 and TRBJ1-2; the D gene is possibly TRBD1 (6 bases). V lost 1 base and J lost 10, with 13 bases in between. The germline V gene has CDR1 SEHNR and CDR2 FQNEAQ (reference sequence). CDR3 length equals 13 residues. CDR3 nucleotide sequence: TGTGCCAGCAGCTTAGACCTGAACAGGGACTACACCTTC. Amino acid sequence: CASSLDLNRDYTF.